Listed here are 30 T cell receptor beta chains from one sample, sequenced in a study of PD-L1 blockade in urothelial cancer. Repertoires were generated with immunoSEQ multiplex PCR, while TCRdb's copy carries only in-frame clones and drops some. This table has 75,000 to 95,000 clones, approximately 90% appearing once. The time point is: peripheral blood 6 weeks after treatment start. Sequenced material: PBMCs, taken around atezolizumab (anti-PD-L1) treatment. These receptors all stem from a woman of 80 years or more with urothelial cancer.

CDR3 residues: CATEQGWGTEAFF. In DNA, the CDR3 is TGTGCCACCGAACAGGGGTGGGGGACTGAAGCTTTCTTT. The V and J genes are TRBV6-5 and TRBJ1-1; 7 bases are a match to TRBD1. The J segment lost 5 bases and the V segment lost 10 bases, leaving 10 bases of the junction unmatched. Germline V gene lookup returns CDR1 MNHEY and CDR2 SVGAGI. The CDR3 sequence is 13 residues long.

In its sample, this clone was seen once. The V gene is TRBV6-6, the J gene TRBJ1-2, with D maybe TRBD1 (6 bases). The V end lost 4 bases, the J end lost 7 bases, and 7 bases lay between the germline ends. In germline, CDR1 is MNHNY, CDR2 SVGAGI (reference sequence). This CDR3 has 11 amino acids. The CDR3 nucleotides read TGTGCCAGCAGTTCGGACAGTGGCTACACCTTC. Translated: CASSSDSGYTF.

This chain links TRBV4-2 with TRBJ2-7, with TRBD2 identical over 9 bases. The germline V gene encodes CDR1 LGHNA and CDR2 YNFKEQ. With 1 base clipped from V and 6 bases from J, the junction kept 4 bases outside the gene matches. The CDR3 runs to 14 residues. CDR3 in DNA: TGTGCCAGCAGCCAAGGGGGACTAGCACGCGAGCAGTACTTC. Translating it yields CASSQGGLAREQYF.

The J gene is TRBJ2-7, the V gene TRBV4-1; D is unresolved. This CDR3 spans 14 amino acids. Germline values: CDR1 MGHRA, CDR2 YSYEKL. The ends were cut back, 1 base at V and 6 bases at J, with 13 bases in the middle. The CDR3: CASSQVGGSGEQYF. Here the CDR3 DNA reads TGCGCCAGCAGCCAAGTGGGTGGGTCGGGCGAGCAGTACTTC.

This clone was detected only once. The rearrangement joins TRBV5-1 to TRBJ1-4; D is perhaps TRBD1 (6 bases). CDR1 is SGHRS and CDR2 is YFSETQ in the germline V gene. The CDR3 extends over 14 amino acids. Between the trimmed V and J ends, which lost 0 bases and 8 bases, there was a span of 11 bases. CDR3 coding DNA: TGCGCCAGCAGCTTGGGACAGGCCGGGGAAAAACTGTTTTTT. Translation gives CASSLGQAGEKLFF.

The V call is TRBV18, the J call TRBJ2-3, with 9 bases aligning to TRBD2. Germline V lookup: CDR1 KGHSH, CDR2 LQKENI. Germline trimming cut 1 base from V and 3 bases from J; bases unmatched to any gene: 11. This CDR3 has 18 amino acids. CDR3 amino acids: CASSPLPPGLAGTDTQYF. The CDR3, as DNA: TGTGCCAGCTCACCACTACCTCCGGGACTAGCTGGGACAGATACGCAGTATTTT.

This clone is a singleton in its sample. The chain couples TRBV5-4 to TRBJ2-1; the match to TRBD1 covers 10 bases. Unmatched junction bases numbered 3, after V lost 4 bases and J lost 5 bases. The CDR3 consists of 14 residues. Germline V CDR1 and CDR2: SGHNT, YYREEE (reference sequence). The CDR3 sequence: CASSVGQGDNEQFF. The CDR3 nucleotides read TGTGCCAGCAGCGTAGGACAGGGGGACAATGAGCAGTTCTTC.

The chain uses TRBV28 and TRBJ1-2; D possibly corresponds to TRBD1 (5 bases). This CDR3 has 13 amino acids. Germline CDR1 and CDR2: MDHEN and SYDVKM. Trimming stripped 2 bases from V and 5 bases from J, with 9 bases between. The CDR3 sequence is CASSLGAEYGYTF. As DNA, the CDR3 is TGTGCCAGCAGTTTAGGGGCAGAGTATGGCTACACCTTC.

The chain combines TRBV7-2 with TRBJ1-5, with D unresolved. The V end lost 2 bases, the J end lost 5 bases, and 13 bases lay between the germline ends. Germline V gives CDR1 SGHTA, CDR2 FQGNSA. The CDR3 loop spans 15 amino acids. The CDR3 protein is CASSLWPDGHQPQHF. CDR3 bases: TGTGCCAGCAGCTTATGGCCAGATGGGCATCAGCCCCAGCATTTT.

This sequence joins TRBV4-2 and TRBJ1-5; 7 positions match TRBD1. This CDR3 region has 16 residues. V lost 0 bases to trimming and J lost 5 bases; unmatched junction nucleotides: 7. Germline CDR1 LGHNA, CDR2 YNFKEQ. CDR3 DNA: TGTGCCAGCAGCCAAGAGGACGGACAGGCCTATCAGCCCCAGCATTTT. Translation: CASSQEDGQAYQPQHF.

The CDR3 loop is CASSGTGGYQPQHF. The CDR3 bases are TGTGCCAGTAGCGGGACAGGGGGGTATCAGCCCCAGCATTTT. V is TRBV19 and J is TRBJ1-5; 11 nucleotides match TRBD1. CDR3 length equals 14 residues. With 6 bases clipped from V and 5 bases from J, the junction kept 3 bases outside the gene matches. CDR1 is LNHDA, CDR2 SQIVND, per germline (reference sequence).

The genes are TRBV28 and TRBJ2-7; maybe TRBD2 (5 bases). The germline gives CDR1 MDHEN, CDR2 SYDVKM. V lost 3 bases and J 2 bases, leaving 20 bases between the germline ends. The length of the CDR3 is 17 residues. CDR3 bases: TGTGCCAGCAGTTTTCGGGCGTTCGGCGGGCTAACCTACGAGCAGTACTTC. Encoded protein: CASSFRAFGGLTYEQYF.

The chain couples TRBV9 to TRBJ2-5; D possibly corresponds to TRBD1 (6 bases). V dropped 1 base and J dropped 7 bases, with 14 bases sitting between them. This CDR3 comprises 14 residues. Germline V gives CDR1 SGDLS, CDR2 YYNGEE. Here the CDR3 reads CASSVSQGSGTQYF. Written as DNA, the CDR3 is TGTGCCAGCAGCGTATCCCAGGGGTCCGGGACCCAGTACTTC.

The genes are TRBV15 and TRBJ2-1; 9 bases are shared with TRBD2. V shed 7 bases and J 7 bases; nucleotides not matched to a gene: 11. CDR1 LNHNV and CDR2 YYDKDF come from the germline V gene (reference sequence). This CDR3 comprises 15 residues. The CDR3 DNA follows: TGTGCCACCAAGTTGGGGCGGGAGGGCCGAAATGAGCAGTTCTTC. Translating it yields CATKLGREGRNEQFF.

V and J are TRBV29-1 and TRBJ2-5, with unresolved D. Trimming removed 4 bases at V and 2 bases at J, with 8 bases between. This CDR3 is built from 12 residues. CDR1 and CDR2 from the germline V gene are SQVTM and ANQGSEA. CDR3 sequence (DNA): TGCAGCGTTGGGGCAAAACAAGAGACCCAGTACTTC. Protein product: CSVGAKQETQYF.

The chain has TRBV27 and TRBJ2-2; TRBD2 matches at 9 bases. Germline lookup yields CDR1 MNHEY and CDR2 SMNVEV (reference sequence). V lost 8 bases, J lost 2 bases, and 6 bases stayed unmatched. The CDR3 loop spans 15 amino acids. The chain's CDR3 is CASRSGGTNTGELFF. The DNA for the CDR3 is TGTGCCAGCCGGAGCGGGGGGACAAACACCGGGGAGCTGTTTTTT.

V and J are TRBV6-5 and TRBJ1-3, with D perhaps TRBD1 (6 bases). This CDR3 region has 15 residues. Germline CDR1 is MNHEY and CDR2 is SVGAGI. Deletions cut 5 bases from V and 4 bases from J, with 15 bases between. CDR3 protein: CASSHETGRGNTIYF. The CDR3 nucleotides are TGTGCCAGCAGTCATGAGACAGGACGGGGAAACACCATATATTTT.

This clone was found once. The chain is built from TRBV9 and TRBJ2-5; 8 nucleotides match TRBD2. CDR1 SGDLS and CDR2 YYNGEE come from the germline V gene. V shed 0 bases, J shed 4 bases, and the junction held 5 bases outside the gene matches. The CDR3 contains 15 residues. The CDR3 DNA is TGTGCCAGCAGCGTAGCCTTAGCGGGAAGAGAGACCCAGTACTTC. Amino acid sequence: CASSVALAGRETQYF.

This chain joins TRBV5-1 and TRBJ2-1; TRBD2 matches 10 bases. The CDR3 has 14 amino acids. J gave up 12 bases and V 4 bases, and 10 bases lay outside the gene matches. In germline, CDR1 is SGHRS, CDR2 YFSETQ. In DNA, the CDR3 is TGCGCCAGCAGCCCCCCCCTAGCGGGAGAATGGCAGTTCTTC. Protein: CASSPPLAGEWQFF. Based on the CDR3 plus reference TRBV5-1 and TRBJ2-1, the full variable domain is KAGVTQTPRYLIKTRGQQVTLSCSPISGHRSVSWYQQTPGQGLQFLFEYFSETQRNKGNFPGRFSGRQFSNSRSEMNVSTLELGDSALYLCASSPPLAGEWQFFGPGTRLTVL.

The genes are TRBV14 and TRBJ2-1; 8 nucleotides agree with TRBD2. V lost 5 bases to trimming and J lost 2 bases; unmatched junction nucleotides: 5. Germline CDR1 is SGHDN and CDR2 is FVKESK. The CDR3 has 15 residues. CDR3 coding DNA: TGTGCCAGCAGCTGGAGACTAGCGCCCTACAATGAGCAGTTCTTC. It encodes CASSWRLAPYNEQFF.

V usage is TRBV5-4 and J usage is TRBJ2-5; the D is unclear. V dropped 3 bases and J dropped 4 bases, with 16 bases sitting between them. The CDR3 has 15 amino acids. Germline V gives CDR1 SGHNT, CDR2 YYREEE (reference sequence). This CDR3 is CASSWVVGEAETQYF. DNA of the CDR3: TGTGCCAGCAGCTGGGTGGTCGGCGAGGCAGAGACCCAGTACTTC.

This chain links TRBV11-2 with TRBJ1-5; 9 bases match TRBD1. The germline CDR1 and CDR2 sequences are SGHAT and FQNNGV. With 1 base clipped from V and 0 bases from J, the junction kept 4 bases outside the gene matches. CDR3 length: 17 residues. CDR3 nucleotide sequence: TGTGCCAGCAGCTTAGGGACAGGGGCCTTTAGCAATCAGCCCCAGCATTTT. Its protein product is CASSLGTGAFSNQPQHF.

This clone was recorded once. This chain uses TRBV10-3 with TRBJ1-1; D is possibly TRBD1 (5 bases). The CDR3 covers 14 residues. V shed 5 bases and J shed 0 bases, with 10 bases lying between them. Germline CDR1 and CDR2: ENHRY and SYGVKD. The chain's CDR3 is CAISSDSLNTEAFF. In DNA form, the CDR3 reads TGTGCCATCAGTTCCGACAGTCTGAACACTGAAGCTTTCTTT.

This clone is a singleton in its sample. The rearrangement links TRBV2 to TRBJ2-7; perhaps TRBD1 as D (5 bases). Trimming took 5 bases from V and 2 from J, leaving 13 bases between them. Germline V gives CDR1 SNHLY, CDR2 FYNNEI. The length of the CDR3 is 14 residues. The CDR3 nucleotides are TGTGCCAGCAGTCCAAGACAGACAGCCTACGAGCAGTACTTC. It is translated as CASSPRQTAYEQYF.

This sequence joins TRBV2 and TRBJ1-2, with a tentative D call TRBD1 (5 bases). This CDR3 has 15 amino acids. Germline V gene sequence: CDR1 SNHLY, CDR2 FYNNEI. The V gene lost 7 bases and the J gene lost 6 bases, with 21 bases spanning the gap. CDR3 coding DNA: TGTGCCAGCAAGATACGGGACTCCGGTCCGAATGGCTACACCTTC. This translates into CASKIRDSGPNGYTF. Filled out from reference TRBV2 and TRBJ1-2, the complete variable domain reads EPEVTQTPSHQVTQMGQEVILRCVPISNHLYFYWYRQILGQKVEFLVSFYNNEISEKSEIFDDQFSVERPDGSNFTLKIRSTKLEDSAMYFCASKIRDSGPNGYTFGSGTRLTVV.

This clone was seen just once. The rearrangement joins TRBV5-1 to TRBJ2-7; tentatively, D is TRBD2 (6 bases). The germline V and J ends were trimmed by 4 bases and 4 bases, with 18 bases remaining between them. Germline CDR1 and CDR2: SGHRS and YFSETQ. This CDR3 has 15 residues. In nucleotides, the CDR3 is TGCGCCAGCAGCGACCGGGTGAATAGCGGATACGAGCAGTACTTC. As protein: CASSDRVNSGYEQYF.

This chain links TRBV7-9 with TRBJ2-2, with TRBD1 as a possible D gene (6 bases). V was shortened by 5 bases and J by 4 bases, with 11 bases between the two germline ends. This CDR3 has 14 residues. Germline loops: CDR1 SEHNR, CDR2 FQNEAQ (reference sequence). The CDR3 sequence is CASSPLQGTGELFF. DNA of the CDR3: TGTGCCAGCAGCCCCTTACAGGGCACCGGGGAGCTGTTTTTT.

V is TRBV11-2 and J is TRBJ2-5, with a weak D call TRBD2 (5 bases). The germline CDR1 and CDR2 sequences are SGHAT and FQNNGV. Trimming took off 5 bases at V and 1 base at J, with 14 bases between the two ends. The CDR3 spans 15 residues. CDR3 nucleotide sequence: TGTGCCAGCAGCCAACCGGGCGGGCTCCAAGAGACCCAGTACTTC. This encodes CASSQPGGLQETQYF. Complete variable domain (other parts from reference TRBV11-2 and TRBJ2-5): EAGVAQSPRYKIIEKRQSVAFWCNPISGHATLYWYQQILGQGPKLLIQFQNNGVVDDSQLPKDRFSAERLKGVDSTLKIQPAKLEDSAVYLCASSQPGGLQETQYFGPGTRLLVL.

The chain's CDR3 is CASSSRYEQYF. DNA of the CDR3: TGTGCCAGCAGTTCTCGGTACGAGCAGTACTTC. The chain employs TRBV28 and TRBJ2-7; no definite D call. Germline V gene data show CDR1 as MDHEN and CDR2 as SYDVKM. V lost 4 bases and J 4 bases, leaving 5 bases between the germline ends. The CDR3 consists of 11 residues.

The rearrangement links TRBV9 to TRBJ2-7; 10 bases fit TRBD2. The CDR3 has 15 amino acids. J gave up 2 bases and V 0 bases, and 2 bases lay outside the gene matches. Germline CDR1 reads SGDLS; CDR2 reads YYNGEE. CDR3 protein: CASSVELAGTYEQYF. CDR3 bases: TGTGCCAGCAGCGTAGAACTAGCGGGGACCTACGAGCAGTACTTC.